The entry that follows covers one T cell receptor (beta chain) sequence. Its antigen is currently not known. The record has no base qualities; no much larger clone is one base away. The trial excluded patients who had a history of autoimmune disease or were on systemic immunosuppression. Peripheral blood for TCR sequencing was collected from all dose cohorts at baseline, on cycle 4 day 1, and on cycle 7 day 1. The samples were drawn from a first-in-human, open-label, multicenter phase I dose-escalation trial of ivuxolimab. The trial enrolled adults with locally advanced or metastatic head and neck squamous cell, hepatocellular, melanoma or renal cell carcinoma. Before TCR sequencing, CD4+ T cells and CD8+ T cells from peripheral blood were sorted into separate populations. These data come from a study of OX40 agonist ivuxolimab in advanced cancers. In the study overall: Ivuxolimab, which targeted the costimulatory receptor OX40 (CD134), was an agonistic, fully human IgG2 monoclonal antibody. The dose-escalation cohort was about 83% male with a mean age of about 60 years, ranging from roughly 23 to 90. Partial responses occurred in three dose-escalation patients: two with cutaneous melanoma and one with hepatocellular carcinoma. Patients were allowed to have had prior anti-PD-1, anti-PD-L1 or anti-CTLA-4 therapy, and approximately 40% of the dose-escalation patients had been treated with checkpoint inhibitors. The paper covers the monotherapy dose-escalation part of the phase I ivuxolimab trial, which included N of about 50 patients. Intravenous ivuxolimab was administered to patients every 2 weeks at six dose levels: 0.01, 0.1, 0.3, 1.5, 3 and 10 mg/kg. Of the 50 or so patients in dose escalation, 19 had hepatocellular carcinoma, some 15 had melanoma, 9 had renal cell carcinoma and 9 had head and neck cancer. Peripheral TCRbeta sequencing aimed to test whether ivuxolimab altered TCR sequence diversity and caused clonal T-cell expansion.

Here is what the overall study found, with its caveats: Low levels of normalized T-cell clonal expansion were also shown by some nonresponding patients. In the 0.1-3.0 mg/kg groups, partial responders were among the patients with the lowest normalized peripheral clonal expansion, particularly in CD8+ T cells. At doses of 0.1 to 3.0 mg/kg, clonal expansion of both CD4+ and CD8+ T cells in blood was seen between baseline and week 6. After ivuxolimab, CD8+ T cells had more expanded clones than CD4+ T cells on average. The antigen specificity of the peripheral T cells that underwent clonal expansion was not determined.

For this chain, trimming is 4 bases at the V end and 5 bases at the J end, and the number of junction bases without a gene match is 6. The cysteine opens and the phenylalanine closes a CDR3 of 14 amino acids. This entry keeps only the CDR3 DNA: 42 bases, framed from base 1. The germline V gene (reference sequence) yields SEHNR for CDR1 and FQNEAQ for CDR2. For sequencing of the TCRbeta CDR3 region, genomic DNA was extracted from the sorted cells. TCRbeta CDR3 regions were sequenced using the immunoSEQ Assay. Sourced from immuneACCESS, this table was stored by TCRdb with only in-frame sequences that have V and J called. A share of the clones is absent; for the studies checked, an unresolved V gene accounts for under half, and the remainder has no known explanation. The sample contains under 60,000 clones, 75% to 90% of them found a single time. 5% to 6% of the sample is held by the ten biggest clonotypes.

The sample consisted of CD4+ or CD8+ T cells sorted from blood, taken in a trial of the OX40 agonist ivuxolimab. Recombination connected TRBV7-9 to TRBJ2-5, and 8 junctional nucleotides match TRBD1. The clonotype was recovered from an adult with an advanced solid tumor such as melanoma, head and neck, liver or kidney cancer. In nucleotide form, the sequence is TGTGCCAGCAGCTCAGGGACAGGAGGGGAGACCCAGTACTTC. Its translation is CASSSGTGGETQYF.